The clone carrying this TCR beta chain has only a few counts. Antigen specificity is unknown. A much larger clone lies a single base off, so this may be a read error. This sample was included in a study of T cells in Graves' hyperthyroidism and ophthalmopathy. Overall study results and limits: Expanded thyroid clonotypes (above 0.001) were mostly also found in blood.

Authors of the study amplified TCR beta CDR3 regions from RNA transcripts. First-round RT-PCR of the TCR CDR3 relied on the HTBI primer set. One entry per CDR3 protein, called by TCRdb with MiXCR from the multiplex PCR reads. The profile shows approximately 600,000 distinct CDR3 sequences, approximately 14% of them singletons. The CDR3 contains 13 residues. This receptor was obtained from a woman aged 25 to 45 with Graves' hyperthyroidism that later progressed to Graves' ophthalmopathy. The chain links TRBV12-3 or TRBV12-4 to TRBJ1-1, with D maybe TRBD1 (6 bases). Sequences were obtained from blood. The CDR3 sequence is CASSVLGDTGAFF. DNA for the CDR3: TGTGCCAGCAGTGTCCTGGGGGACACTGGAGCTTTCTTT.